Presented here are 22 T cell receptor beta chains from one specimen sequenced in a study of cytomegalovirus exposure and HLA in healthy donors. The study ran its PCR with 60 Vbeta and 13 Jbeta primers. TCRdb's table, derived via immunoSEQ multiplex PCR, lists solely in-frame clones and lacks some. The data contain some 210,000 clones, 60% to 80% of them seen just once; the ten biggest clones take up 2.1%. Sequenced: PBMCs. Every receptor here comes from a woman between 25 and 40 years old in good health and CMV-seropositive.

The chain is built from TRBV7-9 and TRBJ1-4; 7 bases line up with TRBD1. The length of the CDR3 is 15 residues. The V gene end was trimmed by 5 bases and the J gene end by 4 bases; junction bases not matched to a gene: 7. CDR1 is SEHNR, CDR2 FQNEAQ, per germline (reference sequence). The CDR3 DNA reads as TGTGCCAGCAGCGCTTCGACAGGGCTTAATGAAAAACTGTTTTTT. Amino acid sequence: CASSASTGLNEKLFF. Combining the CDR3 with reference TRBV7-9 and TRBJ1-4 gives the whole variable domain DTGVSQNPRHKITKRGQNVTFRCDPISEHNRLYWYRQTLGQGPEFLTYFQNEAQLEKSRLLSDRFSAERPKGSFSTLEIQRTEQGDSAMYLCASSASTGLNEKLFFGSGTQLSVL.

The count of this clone is one. The chain is built from TRBV15 and TRBJ1-1; 7 bases are a match to TRBD1. Germline loops: CDR1 LNHNV, CDR2 YYDKDF (reference sequence). Losses at the gene ends were 0 bases for V and 0 bases for J; bases not matched to a gene: 7. The CDR3 loop spans 17 amino acids. In DNA, the CDR3 is TGTGCCACCAGCAGAGATCCGAAGGGGGCGATGAACACTGAAGCTTTCTTT. Amino acid sequence: CATSRDPKGAMNTEAFF.

CDR3: CASSRGGRIYGYTF. The CDR3, as DNA: TGTGCCAGTAGTAGGGGAGGAAGGATCTATGGCTACACCTTC. The V and J genes are TRBV19 and TRBJ1-2; no firm D call. Deletions cut 4 bases from V and 4 bases from J, with 13 bases between. CDR3 length equals 14 residues. The V gene's germline CDR1 is LNHDA and CDR2 SQIVND (reference sequence).

This clone was detected only a few times. This chain joins TRBV5-4 and TRBJ2-3, with 9 positions matching TRBD2. The germline V gene has CDR1 SGHNT and CDR2 YYREEE (reference sequence). CDR3 size: 16 residues. V gave up 4 bases and J gave up 3 bases; unmatched junction bases: 9. CDR3 coding DNA: TGTGCCAGCAGCGAGCTAGCGGGATCGACAACAGATACGCAGTATTTT. This codes for CASSELAGSTTDTQYF. The variable domain in full, with the rest retrieved from reference TRBV5-4 and TRBJ2-3, is ETGVTQSPTHLIKTRGQQVTLRCSSQSGHNTVSWYQQALGQGPQFIFQYYREEENGRGNFPPRFSGLQFPNYSSELNVNALELDDSALYLCASSELAGSTTDTQYFGPGTRLTVL.

The chain is built from TRBV6-6 and TRBJ1-1, with TRBD1 as a possible D gene (6 bases). The CDR3 extends over 13 amino acids. The ends were cut back, 7 bases at V and 1 base at J, with 10 bases in the middle. CDR1 is MNHNY, CDR2 SVGAGI, per germline (reference sequence). CDR3 residues: CASTEQGNTEAFF. Written as DNA, the CDR3 is TGTGCCAGCACCGAACAGGGGAACACTGAAGCTTTCTTT.

The rearrangement uses TRBV9 and TRBJ2-1; TRBD2 matches at 8 bases. Per germline, CDR1 SGDLS and CDR2 YYNGEE. The CDR3 has 14 residues. V lost 5 bases and J lost 6; bases outside the gene matches: 7. The CDR3 DNA reads as TGTGCCAGCAGTCGATTAGCGGGGCTCAATGAGCAGTTCTTC. It encodes CASSRLAGLNEQFF.

This clone has a handful of counts. The chain uses TRBV5-1 and TRBJ2-5, with a weak D call TRBD2 (7 bases). The V gene lost 4 bases and the J gene lost 4 bases, with 14 bases spanning the gap. The germline V gene encodes CDR1 SGHRS and CDR2 YFSETQ. CDR3 length equals 14 residues. The CDR3 region is CASSVVGGPETQYF. The CDR3 DNA is TGCGCCAGCAGCGTGGTGGGGGGGCCAGAGACCCAGTACTTC.

The chain employs TRBV30 and TRBJ1-4; D is uncertain. This CDR3 has 13 residues. Per the germline V gene, CDR1 is GTSNPN and CDR2 is SVGIG (reference sequence). With 4 bases removed from V and 7 bases from J, the gap between germline ends came to 13 bases. DNA for the CDR3: TGTGCCTGGAAGTGGTCGCCGGGTGAAAAACTGTTTTTT. This sequence encodes CAWKWSPGEKLFF.

This chain joins TRBV27 and TRBJ2-4, with TRBD1 as a possible D gene (5 bases). This CDR3 is built from 17 residues. V gave up 5 bases and J gave up 0 bases, with 17 bases separating them. Per the germline V gene, CDR1 is MNHEY and CDR2 is SMNVEV (reference sequence). The CDR3 protein is CASSPAQAILAKNIQYF. The CDR3 DNA is TGTGCCAGCAGTCCCGCACAGGCGATTCTAGCCAAAAACATTCAGTACTTC.

This clone appeared a single time. Other DNA sequences from this sample encode an identical CDR3 as well. The rearrangement links TRBV30 to TRBJ1-6; D is perhaps TRBD1 (6 bases). This CDR3 is 13 amino acids long. Germline loops: CDR1 GTSNPN, CDR2 SVGIG (reference sequence). Trimming cost V 0 bases and J 6 bases, with 6 bases left between them. The CDR3 reads CAWSVQGNSPLHF. Written as DNA, the CDR3 is TGTGCCTGGAGTGTACAGGGTAATTCACCCCTCCACTTT.

The V and J genes are TRBV11-2 and TRBJ2-7, with 10 bases matching TRBD1. This CDR3 spans 16 amino acids. J was trimmed by 1 base and V by 4 bases; bases with no gene match: 7. Germline lookup yields CDR1 SGHAT and CDR2 FQNNGV. CDR3 sequence: CASSSLGQGVSYEQYF. CDR3 sequence (DNA): TGTGCCAGCAGCTCCCTAGGACAGGGGGTGTCCTACGAGCAGTACTTC.

The chain links TRBV27 to TRBJ1-1; no clear D. V gave up 5 bases and J gave up 5 bases, with 12 bases separating them. The V gene's germline CDR1 is MNHEY and CDR2 SMNVEV (reference sequence). The CDR3 loop spans 13 amino acids. The CDR3 spells CASSERGETEAFF. The CDR3 DNA reads as TGTGCCAGCAGTGAGAGAGGAGAGACTGAAGCTTTCTTT.

This clone was picked up a small number of times. V gene TRBV30 combines with J gene TRBJ1-2; D possibly corresponds to TRBD1 (5 bases). Trimming cost V 0 bases and J 5 bases, with 16 bases left between them. This CDR3 is built from 15 residues. Germline CDR1 reads GTSNPN; CDR2 reads SVGIG (reference sequence). In nucleotides, the CDR3 is TGTGCCTGGAGTGTACCCCCGGCAGGGAAGTATGGCTACACCTTC. It specifies CAWSVPPAGKYGYTF.

The CDR3 sequence is CAWSGQGIGYTF. DNA for the CDR3: TGTGCCTGGAGTGGCCAGGGGATAGGCTACACCTTC. The V gene is TRBV30, the J gene TRBJ1-2; the D gene is possibly TRBD1 (6 bases). The V gene's germline CDR1 is GTSNPN and CDR2 SVGIG (reference sequence). The CDR3 has 12 residues. V gave up 1 base and J gave up 8 bases, with 11 bases separating them.

This clone was observed once. The CDR3 is CASSSRQGAMEKLFF. For the CDR3, the DNA is TGTGCCAGCAGCTCCCGACAGGGGGCTATGGAAAAACTGTTTTTT. The chain uses TRBV5-8 and TRBJ1-4; TRBD1 matches at 10 bases. The CDR3 runs to 15 residues. From germline, CDR1 is SGHTS and CDR2 YDEGEE. V lost 3 bases to trimming and J lost 8 bases; unmatched junction nucleotides: 7.

J is TRBJ2-6 and V is TRBV7-6; TRBD1 might be the D (6 bases). V lost 3 bases, J lost 4 bases, and 10 bases lay in between. Germline CDR1 is SGHVS and CDR2 is FNYEAQ. The length of the CDR3 is 15 residues. The chain's CDR3 is CASSFSGDGANVLTF. CDR3 DNA sequence: TGTGCCAGCAGCTTTTCAGGGGACGGGGCCAACGTCCTGACTTTC.

The chain carries TRBV9 and TRBJ2-1; D may be TRBD2 (6 bases). Per the germline V gene, CDR1 is SGDLS and CDR2 is YYNGEE. The CDR3 consists of 14 residues. V lost 0 bases to trimming and J lost 4 bases, with 8 bases between them. The CDR3 nucleotides are TGTGCCAGCAGCGTAGGCGGGAATTACAATGAGCAGTTCTTC. This sequence encodes CASSVGGNYNEQFF.

The CDR3 here is CASRERGRETQYF. CDR3 sequence (DNA): TGTGCCAGCAGGGAAAGGGGGCGAGAGACCCAGTACTTC. The chain is built from TRBV13 and TRBJ2-5, with 7 bases matching TRBD1. Germline V gene data show CDR1 as PRHDT and CDR2 as FYEKMQ (reference sequence). The CDR3 runs to 13 residues. V shed 6 bases, J shed 4 bases, and the junction held 5 bases outside the gene matches. Using reference TRBV13 and TRBJ2-5 for the parts outside the CDR3, the full variable domain is AAGVIQSPRHLIKEKRETATLKCYPIPRHDTVYWYQQGPGQDPQFLISFYEKMQSDKGSIPDRFSAQQFSDYHSELNMSSLELGDSALYFCASRERGRETQYFGPGTRLLVL.

As regards this clone: A read error may account for a junction end that differs from germline. The genes are TRBV2 and TRBJ2-1; 11 nucleotides align to TRBD1. Looked up from germline, CDR1 is SNHLY and CDR2 is FYNNEI. This CDR3 spans 15 amino acids. The CDR3 is CASSQAGTGGNEQFF. DNA of the CDR3: TGTGCCAGCAGTCAAGCCGGGACAGGGGGCAATGAGCAGTTCTTC.

In nucleotides, the CDR3 is TGTGCCAGCAGCTTGGTGCCTATCTCCTACGAGCAGTACTTC. This translates into CASSLVPISYEQYF. The chain couples TRBV5-5 to TRBJ2-7; no clear D. V lost 0 bases and J lost 0, with 7 bases in between. CDR1 and CDR2 from the germline V gene are SGHKS and YYEKEE (reference sequence). This CDR3 region has 14 residues.

The V and J genes are TRBV7-9 and TRBJ2-7, with 7 bases matching TRBD2. The germline V gene encodes CDR1 SEHNR and CDR2 FQNEAQ (reference sequence). V was pared by 5 bases and J by 0 bases, with 10 bases of the junction left unmatched. This CDR3 comprises 16 residues. The CDR3 protein is CASSKTAGEPSYEQYF. CDR3 nucleotides: TGTGCCAGCAGCAAGACGGCGGGAGAGCCCTCCTACGAGCAGTACTTC.

This chain uses TRBV29-1 with TRBJ2-5; perhaps TRBD1 as D (7 bases). The V gene lost 5 bases and the J gene lost 7 bases, with 14 bases spanning the gap. The CDR3 spans 12 residues. Germline V gives CDR1 SQVTM, CDR2 ANQGSEA. This CDR3 reads CSVRRGRGTQYF. CDR3 sequence (DNA): TGCAGCGTTAGGAGGGGGCGCGGGACCCAGTACTTC.